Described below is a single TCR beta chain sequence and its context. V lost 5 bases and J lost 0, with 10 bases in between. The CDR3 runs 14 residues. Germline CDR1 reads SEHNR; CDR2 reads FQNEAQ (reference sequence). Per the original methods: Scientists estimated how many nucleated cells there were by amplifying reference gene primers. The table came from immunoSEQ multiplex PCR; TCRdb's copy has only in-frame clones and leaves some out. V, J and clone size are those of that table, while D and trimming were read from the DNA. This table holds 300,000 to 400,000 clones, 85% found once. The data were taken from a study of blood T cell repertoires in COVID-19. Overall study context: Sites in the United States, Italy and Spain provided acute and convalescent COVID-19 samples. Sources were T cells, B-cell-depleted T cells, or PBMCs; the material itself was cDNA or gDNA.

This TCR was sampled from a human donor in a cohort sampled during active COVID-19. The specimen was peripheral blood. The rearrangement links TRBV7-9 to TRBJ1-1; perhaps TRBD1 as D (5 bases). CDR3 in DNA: TGTGCCAGCAGCCACAGGATAATGAACACTGAAGCTTTCTTT. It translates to CASSHRIMNTEAFF.